This passage covers 7 T cell receptor beta chains from one sample sequenced in a study of CD8+ T cells in alopecia areata. RNA, once extracted, was reverse transcribed into cDNA for use as the sequencing template. The data were produced by immunoSEQ multiplex PCR, yet TCRdb's version contains in-frame clones alone and is incomplete. The sample consists of some 110,000 clones, around 61% of them appearing once. What was sequenced was CD4+ T cells sorted from blood. The receptors originated from a human donor in good health.

The chain is built from TRBV5-6 and TRBJ2-3; TRBD2 matches 10 bases. Per germline, CDR1 SGHDT and CDR2 YYEEEE. With 4 bases clipped from V and 3 bases from J, the junction kept 17 bases outside the gene matches. This CDR3 contains 19 residues. The CDR3 nucleotides read TGTGCCAGCAGCCCAAACCGCGGGCAGCGGGGGGGCAGGACAGATACGCAGTATTTT. Translating gives CASSPNRGQRGGRTDTQYF.

The chain combines TRBV19 with TRBJ1-5; perhaps TRBD1 as D (5 bases). Germline assignment: CDR1 LNHDA and CDR2 SQIVND (reference sequence). The germline V and J ends were trimmed by 3 bases and 7 bases, with 16 bases remaining between them. The CDR3 spans 15 residues. The CDR3 loop reads CASSIGRAGGQPQHF. DNA for the CDR3: TGTGCCAGTAGTATTGGCAGGGCGGGAGGGCAGCCCCAGCATTTT.

The rearrangement uses TRBV27 and TRBJ2-2; D not resolved. V lost 2 bases and J 2 bases, leaving 6 bases between the germline ends. The germline V gene encodes CDR1 MNHEY and CDR2 SMNVEV (reference sequence). The CDR3 extends over 14 amino acids. The CDR3 here is CASSLLPNTGELFF. For the CDR3, the DNA is TGTGCCAGCAGTTTACTACCTAACACCGGGGAGCTGTTTTTT.

The chain links TRBV15 to TRBJ1-2; 10 bases match TRBD1. This CDR3 has 14 residues. Germline-derived CDR1 and CDR2 are LNHNV and YYDKDF (reference sequence). V lost 5 bases, J lost 6 bases, and 6 bases stayed unmatched. CDR3 sequence reads: CATSRDRGPDGYTF. Here the CDR3 DNA reads TGTGCCACCAGCCGTGACAGGGGGCCGGATGGCTACACCTTC.

The V gene is TRBV4-2, the J gene TRBJ2-3, with unresolved D. Germline loops: CDR1 LGHNA, CDR2 YNFKEQ. Trimming pared 4 bases from V and 3 bases from J, leaving 11 bases between. CDR3 size: 14 residues. CDR3 nucleotides: TGTGCCAGCAGCCCTCCACTCGGGACAGATACGCAGTATTTT. It specifies CASSPPLGTDTQYF.

This rearrangement joins TRBV29-1 to TRBJ1-2, with D tentatively TRBD1 (6 bases). This CDR3 is 13 amino acids long. CDR1 and CDR2 (germline): SQVTM, ANQGSEA. Trimming took off 6 bases at V and 2 bases at J, with 13 bases between the two ends. The CDR3 sequence: CSVQGAVNYGYTF. The CDR3 nucleotides read TGCAGCGTACAGGGCGCGGTCAACTATGGCTACACCTTC.

The CDR3 nucleotides read TGTGCCAGCAGCGTAGGGGACAGCTACAATCAGCCCCAGCATTTT. It yields the protein CASSVGDSYNQPQHF. The rearrangement links TRBV9 to TRBJ1-5; 7 bases align to TRBD1. CDR1 and CDR2 from the germline V gene are SGDLS and YYNGEE. With V trimmed by 0 bases and J by 3 bases, 3 bases remained unmatched. The CDR3 has 15 amino acids.